This T cell receptor (beta chain) was observed in a study of CD8+CD57+ T cells in acquired aplastic anemia. CDR3 length: 10 amino acids. Germline lookup yields CDR1 LNHNV and CDR2 YYDKDF (reference sequence). Points on this clonotype: The antigen is not known.

Whole-study findings and limits: The study found no significant CD8+ Simpson's diversity difference between patients and controls.

According to the study, genomic DNA was the template for TCR beta VDJ and CDR3 profiling. Using its own MiXCR run on the reads, TCRdb lists one record per CDR3 protein. The sample carries about 200,000 distinct CDR3 sequences, about a third recorded once. This chain joins TRBV15 and TRBJ2-2; D is possibly TRBD2 (6 bases). The source material was sorted CD4+, CD8+, or CD8+CD57+ T cells (not recorded which) from PBMCs. The clonotype comes from a human donor in good health, serving as a control. The CDR3 region has the DNA TGTGCACGGGGGTCCGGGGAGCTGTTTTTT. Protein: CARGSGELFF. Combining the CDR3 with reference TRBV15 and TRBJ2-2 gives the whole variable domain DAMVIQNPRYQVTQFGKPVTLSCSQTLNHNVMYWYQQKSSQAPKLLFHYYDKDFNNEADTPDNFQSRRPNTSFCFLDIRSPGLGDTAMYLCARGSGELFFGEGSRLTVL.